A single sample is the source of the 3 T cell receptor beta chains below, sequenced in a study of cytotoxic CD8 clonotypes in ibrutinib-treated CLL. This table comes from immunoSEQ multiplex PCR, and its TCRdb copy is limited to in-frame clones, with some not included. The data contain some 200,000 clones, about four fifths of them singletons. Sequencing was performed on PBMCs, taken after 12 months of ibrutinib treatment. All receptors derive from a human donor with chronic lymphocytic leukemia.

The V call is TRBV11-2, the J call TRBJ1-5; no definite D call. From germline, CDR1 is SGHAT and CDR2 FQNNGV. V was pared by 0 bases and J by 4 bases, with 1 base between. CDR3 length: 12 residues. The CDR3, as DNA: TGTGCCAGCAGCTTAGAGAATCAGCCCCAGCATTTT. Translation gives CASSLENQPQHF.

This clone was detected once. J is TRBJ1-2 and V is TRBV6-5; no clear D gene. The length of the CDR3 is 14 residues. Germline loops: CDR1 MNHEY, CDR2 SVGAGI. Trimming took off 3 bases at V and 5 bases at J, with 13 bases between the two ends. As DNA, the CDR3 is TGTGCCAGCAGTTATTTACGGTTCGGGTATGGCTACACCTTC. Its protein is CASSYLRFGYGYTF.

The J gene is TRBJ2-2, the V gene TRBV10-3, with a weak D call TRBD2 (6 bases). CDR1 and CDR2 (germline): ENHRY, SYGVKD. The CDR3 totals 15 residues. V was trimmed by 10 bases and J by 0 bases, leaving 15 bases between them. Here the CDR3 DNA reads TGTGCCAGCGGGGCTACCGCAGCGAACACCGGGGAGCTGTTTTTT. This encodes CASGATAANTGELFF.